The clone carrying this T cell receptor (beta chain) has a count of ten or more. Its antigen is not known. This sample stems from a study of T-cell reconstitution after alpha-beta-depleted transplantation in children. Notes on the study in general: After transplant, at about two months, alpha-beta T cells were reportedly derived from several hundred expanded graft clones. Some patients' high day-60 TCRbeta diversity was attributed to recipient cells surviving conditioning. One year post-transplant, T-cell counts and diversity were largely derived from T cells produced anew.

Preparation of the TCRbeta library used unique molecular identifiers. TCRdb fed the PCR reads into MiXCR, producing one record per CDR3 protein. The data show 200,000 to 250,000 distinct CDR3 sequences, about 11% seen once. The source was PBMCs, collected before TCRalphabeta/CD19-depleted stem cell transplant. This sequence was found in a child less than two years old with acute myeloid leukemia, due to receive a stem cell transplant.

The CDR3 spells CATKDRTDTQYF. The CDR3 DNA sequence: TGTGCCACCAAGGACCGCACAGATACGCAGTATTTT. This sequence joins TRBV10-3 and TRBJ2-3; D gene ambiguous. CDR3 length equals 12 residues. Germline V gives CDR1 ENHRY, CDR2 SYGVKD. V lost 10 bases and J 1 base, leaving 9 bases between the germline ends.